A selection of T cell receptor beta chains follows, all from one sample in a study of monozygotic twins with inflammatory bowel disease. TCRdb reprocessed the 5' RACE reads, keeping one entry per CDR3 protein, no DNA. The sample has around 97,000 distinct CDR3 sequences. The sequenced sample was blood. The source of these receptors is a human donor with ulcerative colitis or Crohn's disease, or a healthy co-twin of an affected twin (not recorded which). Each CDR3 is given with its conserved first and last residue. The order of the fields is J gene, V gene, CDR3 protein.

TRBJ2-3 | TRBV5-6 | CASSPSHLDTQYF
TRBJ1-1 | TRBV28 | CASSMGGVNTEAFF
TRBJ2-1 | TRBV7-2 | CASSTGTSGPYNEQFF
TRBJ1-1 | TRBV7-2 | CASSPLGLGKRYTEAFF
TRBJ1-2 | TRBV15 | CATSVEYGANYGYTF
TRBJ2-2 | TRBV2 | CASRSSGRAESGELFF
TRBJ2-7 | TRBV5-5 | CASSLTGLAGAEQYF
TRBJ1-6 | TRBV20-1 | CSATTRQSRHSPLHF
TRBJ2-3 | TRBV6-2/TRBV6-3 | CASTGLTDTQYF
TRBJ2-7 | TRBV20-1 | CSAREVSVTRGQYF
TRBJ2-7 | TRBV15 | CATREGLQYEQYF
TRBJ1-4 | TRBV7-2 | CASSRIGQINEKLFF
TRBJ1-1 | TRBV3-1 | CASSQAFNTEAFF
TRBJ2-1 | TRBV20-1 | CSARDLLDSPRNEQFF
TRBJ2-3 | TRBV4-3 | CASSQDGGGTGTDTQYF
TRBJ1-1 | TRBV29-1 | CSVGGGGSEAFF
TRBJ2-1 | TRBV6-1 | CASSVDGSSYNEQFF
TRBJ2-5 | TRBV10-3 | CAIRGTSWETQYF
TRBJ1-2 | TRBV19 | CASSIPGFFGYTF
TRBJ1-6 | TRBV12-3/TRBV12-4 | CASSLIGGVDSPLHF
TRBJ2-7 | TRBV5-6 | CASSRTGTGATYEQYF
TRBJ2-2 | TRBV5-1 | CASSLAARGGTGELFF
TRBJ2-7 | TRBV12-3/TRBV12-4 | CASSLYFGPGREQYF
TRBJ2-1 | TRBV12-3/TRBV12-4 | CASSRAGANNEQFF
TRBJ2-5 | TRBV20-1 | CSAIKGASQETQYF
TRBJ1-1 | TRBV28 | CASSTLDRGRVGAFF
TRBJ2-3 | TRBV13 | CASSGDGTGTDTQYF
TRBJ2-3 | TRBV9 | CASGTSGGTDTQYF
TRBJ2-7 | TRBV19 | CASSQTETYEQYF
TRBJ2-1 | TRBV6-2/TRBV6-3 | CASSRTSGSVVSYNEQFF
TRBJ2-5 | TRBV7-2 | CASSSGQALISCF
TRBJ1-5 | TRBV7-2 | CASSLALAPAGQPQHF
TRBJ2-1 | TRBV5-5 | CASSLGSGTYNEQFF
TRBJ2-3 | TRBV7-2 | CASSPFDTQYF
TRBJ1-5 | TRBV7-6 | CASSLVQGLSQPQHF
TRBJ2-7 | TRBV11-2 | CASSLGTGGSAGALYEQYF
TRBJ2-2 | TRBV7-9 | CASSSTNTGELFF
TRBJ2-5 | TRBV5-1 | CASRPGLEETQYF
TRBJ1-5 | TRBV6-6 | CASSHPDSNQPQHF
TRBJ2-3 | TRBV20-1 | CSARDSGADTQYF
TRBJ2-5 | TRBV7-9 | CASSGFSGGQLETQYF